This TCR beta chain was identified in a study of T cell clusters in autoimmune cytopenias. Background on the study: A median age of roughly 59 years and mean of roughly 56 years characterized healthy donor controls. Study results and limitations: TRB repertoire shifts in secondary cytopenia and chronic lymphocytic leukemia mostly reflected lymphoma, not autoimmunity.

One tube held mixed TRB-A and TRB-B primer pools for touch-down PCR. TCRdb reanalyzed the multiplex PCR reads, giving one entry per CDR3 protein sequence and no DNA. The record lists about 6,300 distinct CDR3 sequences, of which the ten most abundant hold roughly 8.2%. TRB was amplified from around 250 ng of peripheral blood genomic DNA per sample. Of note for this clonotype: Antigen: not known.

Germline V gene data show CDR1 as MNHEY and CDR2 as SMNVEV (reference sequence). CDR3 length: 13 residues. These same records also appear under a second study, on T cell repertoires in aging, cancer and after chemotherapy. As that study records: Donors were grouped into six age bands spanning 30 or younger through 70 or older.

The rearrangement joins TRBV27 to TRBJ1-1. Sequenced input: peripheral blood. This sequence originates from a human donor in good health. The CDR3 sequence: CASIDNLNTEAFF.